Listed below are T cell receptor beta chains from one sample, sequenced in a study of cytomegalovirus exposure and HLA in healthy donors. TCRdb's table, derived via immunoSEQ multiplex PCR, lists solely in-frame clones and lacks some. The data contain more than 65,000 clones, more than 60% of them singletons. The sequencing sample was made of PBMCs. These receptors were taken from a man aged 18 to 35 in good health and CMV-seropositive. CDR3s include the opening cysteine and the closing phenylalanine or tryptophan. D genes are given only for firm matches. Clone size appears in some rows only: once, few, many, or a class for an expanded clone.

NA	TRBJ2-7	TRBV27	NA	TGTGCCAGCAGTTTTAGAAGCTCCTACGAGCAGTACTTC	CASSFRSSYEQYF
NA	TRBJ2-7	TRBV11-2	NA	TGTGCCAGCAGCTTCGATCGGAGCTCCTACGAGCAGTACTTC	CASSFDRSSYEQYF
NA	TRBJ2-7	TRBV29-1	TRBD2	TGCAGCGTTGCTACTAGCGGGAGGGATTCTTCCTACGAGCAGTACTTC	CSVATSGRDSSYEQYF
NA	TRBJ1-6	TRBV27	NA	TGTGCCAGCAGCAAATCAGGGGTGGAAAATTCACCCCTCCACTTT	CASSKSGVENSPLHF
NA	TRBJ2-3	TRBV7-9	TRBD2	TGTGCCAGCAGCTTAGGCGGGAGGTCGTATACGCAGTATTTT	CASSLGGRSYTQYF
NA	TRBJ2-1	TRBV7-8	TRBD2	TGTGCCAGCAGCCATAGCGGGAGCTCCTACAATGAGCAGTTCTTC	CASSHSGSSYNEQFF
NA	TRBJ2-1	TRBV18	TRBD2	TGTGCCAGCTCAATCCTAGCGGACAATGAGCAGTTCTTC	CASSILADNEQFF
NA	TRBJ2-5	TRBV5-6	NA	TGTGCCAGCAGCCAGCGCGGGACCCAGTACTTC	CASSQRGTQYF
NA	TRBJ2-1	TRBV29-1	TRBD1	TGCAGCGTCGCCGGGACAGGGGTATACAATGAGCAGTTCTTC	CSVAGTGVYNEQFF
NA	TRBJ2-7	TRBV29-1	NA	TGCAGCGTTGCCGGGGGAGCCTACGAGCAGTACTTC	CSVAGGAYEQYF
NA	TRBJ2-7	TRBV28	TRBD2	TGTGCCAGCAGTTCTCTTAGCGGGAGGTCCTACGAGCAGTACTTC	CASSSLSGRSYEQYF
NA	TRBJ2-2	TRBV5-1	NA	TGCGCCAGCAGCCCGACAGGGACTACCGGGGAGCTGTTTTTT	CASSPTGTTGELFF
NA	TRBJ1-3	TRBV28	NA	TGTGCCAGCTACGACAGTCTGTCTGGAAACACCATATATTTT	CASYDSLSGNTIYF
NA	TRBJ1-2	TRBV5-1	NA	TGCGCCAGCAGTTCCGACAGGTCGGTTTACACCTTC	CASSSDRSVYTF
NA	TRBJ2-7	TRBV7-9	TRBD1	TGTGCCAGCGGACACAGGGGACAACCTTACGAGCAGTACTTC	CASGHRGQPYEQYF
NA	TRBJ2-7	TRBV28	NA	TGTGCCAGCAGTTACAGGAGATACGAGCAGTACTTC	CASSYRRYEQYF
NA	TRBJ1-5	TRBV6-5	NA	TGTGCCAGCAGTTACTCGCAGGGGATGCGTCAGCCCCAGCATTTT	CASSYSQGMRQPQHF
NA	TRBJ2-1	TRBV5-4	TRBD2	TGTGCCAGCAGCTCGGGGTCCACTAGCGGGAGCAATGAGCAGTTCTTC	CASSSGSTSGSNEQFF
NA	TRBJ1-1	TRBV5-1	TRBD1	TGCGCCAGCAGCCTGACCGGGACAGGGCCCTCGTGG	CASSLTGTGPSW
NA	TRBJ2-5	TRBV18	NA	TGTGCCAGCTCACCCGGACGGGGCCAAGAGACCCAGTACTTC	CASSPGRGQETQYF
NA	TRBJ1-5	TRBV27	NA	TGTGCCAGCAGTTTAATCGGCAATCAGCCCCAGCATTTT	CASSLIGNQPQHF
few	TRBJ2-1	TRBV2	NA	TGTGCCAGCAGTGAACTGGGCGGGACCCAGTACAATGAGCAGTTCTTC	CASSELGGTQYNEQFF
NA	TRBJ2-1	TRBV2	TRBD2	TGTGCCAGCGCGGGGGACGGCGGCAATGAGCAGTTCTTC	CASAGDGGNEQFF
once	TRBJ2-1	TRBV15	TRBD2	TGTGCCACCAGCAGGACTAGCGGGAGGCTGTGGGAGCAGTTCTTC	CATSRTSGRLWEQFF
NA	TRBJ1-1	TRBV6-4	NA	TGTGCCAGCAGTGACTCAAGCAAACCGGGGAGCACTGAAGCTTTCTTT	CASSDSSKPGSTEAFF
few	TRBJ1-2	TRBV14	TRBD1	TGTGCCAGCAGCCAAGATCGGACCGGGACAGGCTATGGCTACACCTTC	CASSQDRTGTGYGYTF
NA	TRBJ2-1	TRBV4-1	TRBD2	TGCGCCAGCAGCCACTTGACTAGCGGGAGAAATGAGCAGTTCTTC	CASSHLTSGRNEQFF
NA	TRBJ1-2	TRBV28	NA	TGTGCCAGCAGTTCACTAGGCAGACACCATGGCTACACCTTC	CASSSLGRHHGYTF
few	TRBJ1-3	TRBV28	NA	TGTGCCAGCAGAGAAACAGGGCTCGGTGGAAACACCATATATTTT	CASRETGLGGNTIYF
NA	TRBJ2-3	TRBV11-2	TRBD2	TGTGCCAGCAGCGGGTATAGCGGGAGGAACACAGATACGCAGTATTTT	CASSGYSGRNTDTQYF
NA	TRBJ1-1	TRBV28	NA	TGTGCCAGCAGTCAATCGAGGACTGAAGCTTTCTTT	CASSQSRTEAFF
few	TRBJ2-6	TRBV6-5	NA	TGTGCCAGCACCCGACTCTCTGGGGCCAACGTCCTGACTTTC	CASTRLSGANVLTF